The sequence of this T cell receptor beta chain was determined in a study of post-analysis software for immune sequencing data. Across the study: Patients with relapsing-remitting, secondary progressive and progressive-relapsing multiple sclerosis courses were all represented.

Study-level points and caveats: Among four to six TRBV segments more frequent in patients than controls were TRBV5-6, TRBV5-1 and TRBV20-1. Those with multiple sclerosis, the patient group, showed significantly lower normalized Chao1 diversity than controls.

Unique molecular identifiers featured in each of the TCR beta cDNA libraries. Researchers reported about 500,000 cDNA molecules coming from around 1 to 10 million T cells. TCRdb redid the calling of the PCR reads with MiXCR, one entry per CDR3 protein. The data contain 750,000 to 950,000 distinct CDR3 sequences, 40% to 55% of them seen just once; the ten biggest clones take up roughly 5%. Germline CDR1 and CDR2: SGHRS and YFSETQ. CDR3 length equals 13 residues. The V gene end was trimmed by 3 bases and the J gene end by 5 bases; junction bases not matched to a gene: 4. This clonotype was recorded a few times. Its target is not known.

Sequencing was carried out using blood. The sequence was collected from a girl between 5 and 17 years old with multiple sclerosis. The chain carries TRBV5-1 and TRBJ2-7; 8 nucleotides agree with TRBD1. Here the CDR3 DNA reads TGCGCCAGCAGCTCGGACAGGGTCCACGAGCAGTACTTC. Translated, it gives CASSSDRVHEQYF.